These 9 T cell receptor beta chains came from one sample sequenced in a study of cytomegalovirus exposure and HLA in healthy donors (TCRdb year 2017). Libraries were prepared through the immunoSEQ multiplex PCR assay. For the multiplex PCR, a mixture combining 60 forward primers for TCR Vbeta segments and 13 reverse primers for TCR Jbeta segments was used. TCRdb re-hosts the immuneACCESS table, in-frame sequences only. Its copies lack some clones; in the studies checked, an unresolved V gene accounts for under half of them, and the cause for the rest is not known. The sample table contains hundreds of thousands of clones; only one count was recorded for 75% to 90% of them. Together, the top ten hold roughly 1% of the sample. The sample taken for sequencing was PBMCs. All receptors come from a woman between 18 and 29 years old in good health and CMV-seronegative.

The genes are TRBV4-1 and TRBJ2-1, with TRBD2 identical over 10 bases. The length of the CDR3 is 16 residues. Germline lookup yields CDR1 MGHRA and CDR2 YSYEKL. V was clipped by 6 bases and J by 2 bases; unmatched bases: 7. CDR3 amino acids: CASSRGLALTYNEQFF. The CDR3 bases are TGCGCCAGCAGTCGGGGACTAGCGCTTACCTACAATGAGCAGTTCTTC.

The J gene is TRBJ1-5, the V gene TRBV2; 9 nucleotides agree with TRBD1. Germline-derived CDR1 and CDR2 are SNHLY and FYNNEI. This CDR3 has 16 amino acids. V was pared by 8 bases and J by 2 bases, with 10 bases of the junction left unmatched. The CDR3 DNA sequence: TGTGCCAGCGGATACAGGGGGCGAGTGCGCAATCAGCCCCAGCATTTT. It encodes CASGYRGRVRNQPQHF.

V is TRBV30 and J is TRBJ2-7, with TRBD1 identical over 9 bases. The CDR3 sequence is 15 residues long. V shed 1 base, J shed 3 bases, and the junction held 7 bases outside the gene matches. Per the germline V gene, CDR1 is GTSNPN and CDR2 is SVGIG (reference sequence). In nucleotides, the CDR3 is TGTGCCTGGAGTGACCGGACAGGGGCCCGCTACGAGCAGTACTTC. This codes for CAWSDRTGARYEQYF.

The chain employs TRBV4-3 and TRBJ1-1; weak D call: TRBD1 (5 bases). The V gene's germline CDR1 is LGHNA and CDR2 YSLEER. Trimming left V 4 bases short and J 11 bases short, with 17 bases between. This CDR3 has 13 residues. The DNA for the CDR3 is TGCGCCAGCAGCCCGGGGAGGGGCGAGCGTGCTTTCTTT. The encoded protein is CASSPGRGERAFF.

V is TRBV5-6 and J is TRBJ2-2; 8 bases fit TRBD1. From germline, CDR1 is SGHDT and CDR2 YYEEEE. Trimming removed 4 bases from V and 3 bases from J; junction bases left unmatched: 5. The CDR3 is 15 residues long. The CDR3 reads CASSQDRAYTGELFF. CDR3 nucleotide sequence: TGTGCCAGCAGCCAGGACAGGGCTTACACCGGGGAGCTGTTTTTT.

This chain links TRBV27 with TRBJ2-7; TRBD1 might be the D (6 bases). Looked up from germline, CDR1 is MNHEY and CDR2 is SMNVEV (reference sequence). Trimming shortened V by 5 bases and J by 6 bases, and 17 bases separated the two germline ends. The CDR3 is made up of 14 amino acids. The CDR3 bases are TGTGCCAGCAGTCGTGGACAGCAGACAGGCGAGCAGTACTTC. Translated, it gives CASSRGQQTGEQYF.

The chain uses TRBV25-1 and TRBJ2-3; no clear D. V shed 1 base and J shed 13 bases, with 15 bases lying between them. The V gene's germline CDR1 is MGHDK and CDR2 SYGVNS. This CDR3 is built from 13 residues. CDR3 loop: CASSELMPGREYF. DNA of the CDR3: TGTGCCAGCAGTGAATTAATGCCTGGTCGGGAGTATTTT.

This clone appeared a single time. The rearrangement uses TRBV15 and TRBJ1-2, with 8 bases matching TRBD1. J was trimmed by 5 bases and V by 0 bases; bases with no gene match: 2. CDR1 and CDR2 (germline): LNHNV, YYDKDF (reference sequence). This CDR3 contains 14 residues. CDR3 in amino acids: CATSRDGQGYGYTF. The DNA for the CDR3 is TGTGCCACCAGCAGAGATGGACAGGGTTATGGCTACACCTTC.

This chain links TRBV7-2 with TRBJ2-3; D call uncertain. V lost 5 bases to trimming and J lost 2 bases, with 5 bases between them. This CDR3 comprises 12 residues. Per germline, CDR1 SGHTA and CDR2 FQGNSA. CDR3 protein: CASSAYTDTQYF. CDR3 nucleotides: TGTGCCAGCAGCGCGTACACAGATACGCAGTATTTT.